This T cell receptor beta chain was sequenced for a study of blood T cell repertoires in COVID-19. For this clone: The sample has other DNA sequences that encode this CDR3 too.

Produced via immunoSEQ multiplex PCR; TCRdb's table is partial and in-frame only. The sample records about 400,000 clones, 89% being singletons. Germline assignment: CDR1 SGHRS and CDR2 YFSETQ. The V end was cut by 4 bases, the J end by 5 bases, with 15 bases between. CDR3 size: 15 residues. This clonotype was sampled from a woman younger than 45 who had recovered from COVID-19. The chain has TRBV5-1 and TRBJ2-2, with D possibly TRBD1 on 6 matching bases. Input material: PBMCs or T cells enriched from blood (not recorded which). The CDR3 DNA is TGCGCCAGCAGCCCACCGCGGACAGAAACCGGGGAGCTGTTTTTT. This codes for CASSPPRTETGELFF. The full variable domain, with the rest looked up from reference TRBV5-1 and TRBJ2-2, is KAGVTQTPRYLIKTRGQQVTLSCSPISGHRSVSWYQQTPGQGLQFLFEYFSETQRNKGNFPGRFSGRQFSNSRSEMNVSTLELGDSALYLCASSPPRTETGELFFGEGSRLTVL.